These 13 T cell receptor beta chains were sequenced from one sample in a study of cytomegalovirus exposure and HLA in healthy donors. PCR involved 60 Vbeta and 13 Jbeta primers. Sequenced by immunoSEQ multiplex PCR; TCRdb stores in-frame clones only, minus some. The repertoire holds more than 150,000 clones, over 70% seen once, with approximately 3.9% in the top ten. Sequenced sample: PBMCs. The receptors were sampled from a man aged 50-59 years in good health and CMV-seronegative.

V usage is TRBV4-2 and J usage is TRBJ2-3, with 7 bases identical to TRBD2. Trimming removed 0 bases from V and 9 bases from J; junction bases left unmatched: 15. CDR1 is LGHNA and CDR2 is YNFKEQ in the germline V gene. This CDR3 comprises 17 residues. As DNA, the CDR3 is TGTGCCAGCAGCCAAGATGACGGGGACTTTCGAGCGGGGACGCAGTATTTT. Residues: CASSQDDGDFRAGTQYF.

V is TRBV29-1 and J is TRBJ2-5; a weak D match, TRBD2 (5 bases). There are 13 residues in the CDR3. In germline, CDR1 is SQVTM, CDR2 ANQGSEA. V was pared by 8 bases and J by 5 bases, with 18 bases between. CDR3 in DNA: TGCAGCATCCGGGCCGCGGGTGAGGAGACCCAGTACTTC. It specifies CSIRAAGEETQYF. Full variable domain (remainder filled in from reference TRBV29-1 and TRBJ2-5): SAVISQKPSRDICQRGTSLTIQCQVDSQVTMMFWYRQQPGQSLTLIATANQGSEATYESGFVIDKFPISRPNLTFSTLTVSNMSPEDSSIYLCSIRAAGEETQYFGPGTRLLVL.

V and J are TRBV6-5 and TRBJ2-7, with 12 bases aligning to TRBD2. With 6 bases clipped from V and 5 bases from J, the junction kept 5 bases outside the gene matches. This CDR3 is 14 amino acids long. In germline, CDR1 is MNHEY, CDR2 SVGAGI. This CDR3 reads CASRPSGGADEQYF. The CDR3 nucleotides read TGTGCCAGCAGGCCTAGCGGGGGGGCCGACGAGCAGTACTTC.

This clone was counted once. V usage is TRBV6-6 and J usage is TRBJ1-2; tentatively, D is TRBD1 (6 bases). The CDR3 consists of 16 residues. V was clipped by 2 bases and J by 3 bases, with 16 bases between them. Germline V CDR1 and CDR2: MNHNY, SVGAGI (reference sequence). For the CDR3, the DNA is TGTGCCAGCAGTTACCCCCGGGACACGGAAGACTATGGCTACACCTTC. It codes for CASSYPRDTEDYGYTF.

V gene TRBV7-2 combines with J gene TRBJ2-5, with TRBD2 identical over 8 bases. J lost 2 bases, V lost 0 bases, and 5 bases had no gene match. In germline, CDR1 is SGHTA, CDR2 FQGNSA. CDR3 size: 16 residues. Here the CDR3 reads CASSLAASSGQETQYF. The CDR3 DNA reads TGTGCCAGCAGCTTAGCGGCGTCTAGCGGGCAAGAGACCCAGTACTTC.

CDR3 in DNA: TGTGCCACTCAAAGGGACAGGGGGACCTATGGCTACACCTTC. Translation: CATQRDRGTYGYTF. The chain links TRBV15 to TRBJ1-2, with 11 bases identical to TRBD1. Germline loops: CDR1 LNHNV, CDR2 YYDKDF (reference sequence). The CDR3 consists of 14 residues. Trimming cost V 9 bases and J 4 bases; bases outside gene matches: 7.

The chain couples TRBV19 to TRBJ1-4, with a tentative D call TRBD1 (5 bases). This CDR3 is built from 13 residues. Germline values: CDR1 LNHDA, CDR2 SQIVND (reference sequence). The V end was cut by 6 bases, the J end by 7 bases, with 12 bases between. CDR3 amino acids: CASRGRVPEKLFF. Here the CDR3 DNA reads TGTGCCAGTAGGGGCAGGGTTCCTGAAAAACTGTTTTTT.

The chain employs TRBV2 and TRBJ1-4; D remains unclear. In germline, CDR1 is SNHLY, CDR2 FYNNEI. The CDR3 sequence is 13 residues long. The V gene lost 6 bases and the J gene lost 2 bases, with 7 bases spanning the gap. The chain's CDR3 is CASRGGTNEKLFF. In DNA, the CDR3 is TGTGCCAGCAGGGGCGGGACTAATGAAAAACTGTTTTTT.

The rearrangement links TRBV7-2 to TRBJ1-1, with D perhaps matching TRBD1 (5 bases). The V end lost 3 bases, the J end lost 4 bases, and 12 bases lay between the germline ends. CDR1 SGHTA and CDR2 FQGNSA come from the germline V gene. The CDR3 runs 14 residues. CDR3 nucleotides: TGTGCCAGCAGCTTCATCTGGGGGGGCACTGAAGCTTTCTTT. Protein: CASSFIWGGTEAFF.

The chain recombines TRBV19 with TRBJ2-7; TRBD1 might be the D (6 bases). Germline V gene data show CDR1 as LNHDA and CDR2 as SQIVND (reference sequence). This CDR3 is 13 amino acids long. The germline V and J ends were trimmed by 7 bases and 0 bases, with 10 bases remaining between them. The CDR3 bases are TGTGCCAGTACTAAAGGGGGCTCCTACGAGCAGTACTTC. Encoded protein: CASTKGGSYEQYF.

This chain uses TRBV4-2 with TRBJ1-1; D remains unclear. V was pared by 2 bases and J by 11 bases, with 12 bases between. The V gene's germline CDR1 is LGHNA and CDR2 YNFKEQ. The CDR3 runs to 12 residues. The CDR3 region has the DNA TGTGCCAGCAGCCAATCCCGGAGCGAGGCTTTCTTT. Protein sequence: CASSQSRSEAFF.

V gene TRBV4-3 combines with J gene TRBJ2-1; D may be TRBD2 (6 bases). CDR3 size: 18 residues. V lost 0 bases, J lost 0 bases, and 15 bases lay in between. Germline CDR1 is LGHNA and CDR2 is YSLEER. CDR3 protein: CASSQDVMAGSSYNEQFF. CDR3 nucleotides: TGCGCCAGCAGCCAAGATGTGATGGCGGGGAGCTCCTACAATGAGCAGTTCTTC.

This clone was recorded only once. The V call is TRBV30, the J call TRBJ2-7; TRBD1 matches at 9 bases. V shed 3 bases, J shed 3 bases, and the junction held 3 bases outside the gene matches. The germline V gene encodes CDR1 GTSNPN and CDR2 SVGIG (reference sequence). The CDR3 consists of 13 residues. The CDR3 DNA is TGTGCCTGGAGGGGACAGGGATACTACGAGCAGTACTTC. Residues: CAWRGQGYYEQYF.